Shown below are 3 T cell receptor beta chains from a single sample sequenced in a study of blood T cell repertoires in COVID-19. Method: immunoSEQ multiplex PCR; TCRdb's copy keeps in-frame clones and lacks some. Among some 78,000 clones, around nine tenths were seen once, and the ten largest hold 4.9%. Material: peripheral blood. The receptor set was obtained from a man in his forties or fifties with active or convalescent COVID-19.

The CDR3 region has the DNA TGTGCCACCTTAATCGACAGGGCTGGCTACACCTTC. Protein: CATLIDRAGYTF. This chain connects TRBV6-5 to TRBJ1-2; 7 positions agree with TRBD1. Germline-derived CDR1 and CDR2 are MNHEY and SVGAGI. V gave up 10 bases and J gave up 7 bases; unmatched junction bases: 9. CDR3 length equals 12 residues.

The chain combines TRBV28 with TRBJ1-5; D is undetermined. V was pared by 1 base and J by 2 bases, with 6 bases between. Per germline, CDR1 MDHEN and CDR2 SYDVKM. This CDR3 is 14 amino acids long. CDR3 coding DNA: TGTGCCAGCAGTTTATACCGGGGCAATCAGCCCCAGCATTTT. Its translation: CASSLYRGNQPQHF.

V and J are TRBV6-5 and TRBJ1-4, with a possible D match to TRBD1 (6 bases). With 4 bases removed from V and 1 base from J, the gap between germline ends came to 10 bases. The CDR3 is made up of 15 amino acids. Germline lookup yields CDR1 MNHEY and CDR2 SVGAGI. The CDR3 spells CASSSVQGTNEKLFF. The CDR3 coding sequence is TGTGCCAGCAGTTCCGTACAGGGAACTAATGAAAAACTGTTTTTT.